These 25 T cell receptor beta chains were all obtained from the same sample, sequenced in a study of cytomegalovirus exposure and HLA in healthy donors. The study ran its PCR with 60 Vbeta and 13 Jbeta primers. Libraries were prepared by immunoSEQ multiplex PCR; TCRdb keeps only in-frame clonotypes and omits some of them. Of around 170,000 clones in the sample, roughly 84% were seen once. Sequencing was done on a sample of PBMCs. The receptors were sampled from a woman between 50 and 59 years old in good health and CMV-seropositive.

J is TRBJ2-1 and V is TRBV15, with D possibly being TRBD1 (6 bases). Germline assignment: CDR1 LNHNV and CDR2 YYDKDF (reference sequence). The CDR3 has 14 residues. The V and J ends lost 8 bases and 0 bases respectively, with 11 bases between them. CDR3 in amino acids: CATQGHNSYNEQFF. CDR3 in DNA: TGTGCCACCCAGGGACACAACTCCTACAATGAGCAGTTCTTC.

The chain is built from TRBV18 and TRBJ1-1; D perhaps matches TRBD1 (6 bases). V gave up 3 bases and J gave up 2 bases, with 16 bases separating them. Looked up from germline, CDR1 is KGHSH and CDR2 is LQKENI. The CDR3 length is 16 residues. In DNA form, the CDR3 reads TGTGCCAGCTCACCTGCTCAACAGGGTGCTAACACTGAAGCTTTCTTT. It translates to CASSPAQQGANTEAFF.

This clone is a singleton in its sample. The chain uses TRBV6-5 and TRBJ2-5; the match to TRBD2 covers 9 bases. The V segment lost 3 bases and the J segment 4 bases; nucleotides outside the gene matches: 9. The CDR3 has 16 amino acids. The germline CDR1 and CDR2 sequences are MNHEY and SVGAGI. The CDR3: CASSYGSGGPGETQYF. The CDR3 DNA sequence: TGTGCCAGCAGTTATGGTAGCGGGGGACCGGGAGAGACCCAGTACTTC.

The chain employs TRBV11-3 and TRBJ2-2; weak D call: TRBD1 (6 bases). Trimming cost V 1 base and J 8 bases, with 14 bases left between them. Germline V gene sequence: CDR1 SGHNT, CDR2 YENEEA. This CDR3 comprises 15 residues. Here the CDR3 DNA reads TGTGCCAGCAGCTTAGGGACGACAGGATTAGGGGAGCTGTTTTTT. This codes for CASSLGTTGLGELFF.

The chain carries TRBV7-9 and TRBJ2-3, with TRBD2 matching 9 bases. The germline gives CDR1 SEHNR, CDR2 FQNEAQ (reference sequence). Trimming removed 1 base from V and 0 bases from J; junction bases left unmatched: 2. The CDR3 length is 16 residues. The CDR3 loop reads CASSLERGVSTDTQYF. The CDR3 bases are TGTGCCAGCAGCTTAGAGCGGGGGGTCAGCACAGATACGCAGTATTTT.

The chain links TRBV2 to TRBJ2-5; 12 nucleotides match TRBD1. The CDR3 is 15 residues long. V was pared by 7 bases and J by 5 bases, with 8 bases of the junction left unmatched. Germline CDR1 and CDR2: SNHLY and FYNNEI. The CDR3 is CASMGQGAISETQYF. The CDR3 bases are TGTGCCAGCATGGGACAGGGGGCTATTTCGGAGACCCAGTACTTC.

This clone has just one count. This sequence joins TRBV7-9 and TRBJ1-4; no clear D gene. The CDR3 is 16 amino acids. Germline CDR1 reads SEHNR; CDR2 reads FQNEAQ (reference sequence). Trimming shortened V by 0 bases and J by 0 bases, and 8 bases separated the two germline ends. The DNA of the CDR3 is TGTGCCAGCAGCTTAGCGCTAAGAGCAACTAATGAAAAACTGTTTTTT. As protein: CASSLALRATNEKLFF.

The chain has TRBV6-6 and TRBJ1-1; D ambiguous. Trimming removed 11 bases from V and 5 bases from J, with 12 bases in between. The CDR3 extends over 11 amino acids. Germline-derived CDR1 and CDR2 are MNHNY and SVGAGI (reference sequence). The CDR3 protein is CAVDTGTEAFF. DNA for the CDR3: TGTGCCGTCGACACGGGGACTGAAGCTTTCTTT.

The sample holds one count of this clone. The genes are TRBV7-8 and TRBJ1-5; no firm D call. Germline V lookup: CDR1 SGHVS, CDR2 FQNEAQ. Trimming left V 0 bases short and J 6 bases short, with 9 bases between. The CDR3 is 14 residues long. DNA for the CDR3: TGTGCCAGCAGCTTAGCGGTCGGGATTCAGCCCCAGCATTTT. Translation: CASSLAVGIQPQHF.

This clone was seen more than once but under ten times. The V and J genes are TRBV7-3 and TRBJ2-2; 10 bases align to TRBD2. The V gene end was trimmed by 3 bases and the J gene end by 2 bases; junction bases not matched to a gene: 3. There are 16 residues in the CDR3. Looked up from germline, CDR1 is SGHTA and CDR2 is FQGTGA. The CDR3 nucleotides read TGTGCCAGCAGCTTCGGACTAGCGGCCAACACCGGGGAGCTGTTTTTT. This encodes CASSFGLAANTGELFF.

This chain uses TRBV5-1 with TRBJ2-4, with 13 bases lining up with TRBD2. V lost 3 bases and J lost 5; bases outside the gene matches: 2. The CDR3 spans 15 residues. Germline CDR1 is SGHRS and CDR2 is YFSETQ. For the CDR3, the DNA is TGCGCCAGCAGCTCGGGACTAGCGGGGCAAAACATTCAGTACTTC. This sequence encodes CASSSGLAGQNIQYF.

V is TRBV6-4 and J is TRBJ2-7; TRBD1 aligns across 8 bases. The CDR3 has 13 residues. From germline, CDR1 is MRHNA and CDR2 SNTAGT. V gave up 8 bases and J gave up 6 bases; unmatched junction bases: 9. The CDR3 loop reads CASVGQGRAEQYF. CDR3 coding DNA: TGTGCCAGCGTCGGACAGGGAAGGGCCGAGCAGTACTTC.

This clone was seen only a few times. J is TRBJ2-7 and V is TRBV6-1; 12 positions agree with TRBD2. In germline, CDR1 is MNHNS, CDR2 SASEGT. The CDR3 spans 15 residues. V shed 5 bases, J shed 4 bases, and the junction held 6 bases outside the gene matches. The CDR3 nucleotides are TGTGCCAGCAGTCCGGGACTAGCGGGCGGGTACGAGCAGTACTTC. Amino acid sequence: CASSPGLAGGYEQYF.

The chain is built from TRBV4-2 and TRBJ2-3; D is unresolved. Germline CDR1 LGHNA, CDR2 YNFKEQ. CDR3 size: 14 residues. V lost 4 bases to trimming and J lost 2 bases, with 10 bases between them. The CDR3 loop is CASSPSRTTDTQYF. The CDR3 nucleotides are TGTGCCAGCAGCCCCTCCAGAACCACAGATACGCAGTATTTT.

This chain links TRBV6-1 with TRBJ1-1; possibly TRBD1 for D (5 bases). Deletions cut 6 bases from V and 0 bases from J, with 8 bases between. CDR3 length: 13 amino acids. Germline CDR1 reads MNHNS; CDR2 reads SASEGT. CDR3 protein: CASRWTLNTEAFF. CDR3 coding DNA: TGTGCCAGCAGGTGGACACTGAACACTGAAGCTTTCTTT.

The chain combines TRBV4-3 with TRBJ1-2; 7 bases are shared with TRBD1. CDR1 and CDR2 from the germline V gene are LGHNA and YSLEER. J was trimmed by 5 bases and V by 1 base; bases with no gene match: 7. The CDR3 consists of 15 residues. The CDR3 coding sequence is TGCGCCAGCAGCCAAGCCCGGGACAGTGGGTATGGCTACACCTTC. Its translation is CASSQARDSGYGYTF.

This rearrangement joins TRBV19 to TRBJ1-4, with 8 bases identical to TRBD1. The CDR3 contains 15 residues. V shed 5 bases, J shed 8 bases, and the junction held 10 bases outside the gene matches. Germline V lookup: CDR1 LNHDA, CDR2 SQIVND (reference sequence). The CDR3 region has the DNA TGTGCCAGTAGTCTTGCCGGGACAGGAGGCGAAAAACTGTTTTTT. It is translated as CASSLAGTGGEKLFF.

This clone has only one observation. The chain is built from TRBV23-1 and TRBJ1-4, with D maybe TRBD1 (6 bases). TRBV23-1 falls under the ORF class, with uncertain function. The CDR3 totals 19 residues. Trimming took 2 bases from V and 0 from J, leaving 19 bases between them. The CDR3 protein is CASSQPEGGDSATNEKLFF. Here the CDR3 DNA reads TGCGCCAGCAGTCAACCGGAAGGGGGGGATTCCGCAACTAATGAAAAACTGTTTTTT.

This clone was seen a single time. This chain connects TRBV6-1 to TRBJ1-2; no firm D call. The CDR3 has 14 residues. Germline V gene sequence: CDR1 MNHNS, CDR2 SASEGT. Trimming took 2 bases from V and 4 from J, leaving 11 bases between them. The CDR3 spells CASSELAGSYGYTF. CDR3 DNA: TGTGCCAGCAGTGAATTGGCGGGGAGCTATGGCTACACCTTC.

This rearrangement joins TRBV2 to TRBJ1-4; D unclear. Per the germline V gene, CDR1 is SNHLY and CDR2 is FYNNEI. Trimming pared 4 bases from V and 8 bases from J, leaving 17 bases between. The CDR3 sequence is 15 residues long. CDR3 residues: CASSGEGVRSEKLFF. In DNA, the CDR3 is TGTGCCAGCAGTGGAGAGGGAGTACGGAGCGAAAAACTGTTTTTT.

The chain carries TRBV5-8 and TRBJ1-2; no reliable D call. V gave up 7 bases and J gave up 4 bases, with 11 bases separating them. In germline, CDR1 is SGHTS, CDR2 YDEGEE. This CDR3 spans 12 amino acids. This CDR3 is CASSSLFYGYTF. The CDR3 DNA sequence: TGTGCCAGCTCCTCTCTCTTCTATGGCTACACCTTC.

For the CDR3, the DNA is TGTGCCAGCACCCCCTATAGGGGGCAAGAGACCCAGTACTTC. It codes for CASTPYRGQETQYF. The chain has TRBV6-6 and TRBJ2-5; perhaps TRBD1 as D (6 bases). With 7 bases removed from V and 2 bases from J, the gap between germline ends came to 14 bases. Germline V lookup: CDR1 MNHNY, CDR2 SVGAGI (reference sequence). The CDR3 sequence is 14 residues long.

The DNA for the CDR3 is TGTGCCAGCAGCAAAGTGAGGCGGGGGGTGGGCTACGAGCAGTACTTC. This codes for CASSKVRRGVGYEQYF. The chain links TRBV21-1 to TRBJ2-7; TRBD2 reflects the table's D call only, with no check against the DNA. TRBV21-1 is reported as a pseudogene. This CDR3 has 16 residues.

This clone was detected only once. The chain recombines TRBV6-1 with TRBJ1-2; D uncertain. V was clipped by 2 bases and J by 8 bases, with 12 bases between them. The CDR3 is made up of 13 amino acids. Germline V gene lookup returns CDR1 MNHNS and CDR2 SASEGT. The DNA of the CDR3 is TGTGCCAGCAGTGAACGTGGGGAGAGCGGCTACACCTTC. Its protein product is CASSERGESGYTF.

The genes are TRBV5-5 and TRBJ2-3; 12 bases line up with TRBD2. Losses at the gene ends were 1 base for V and 6 bases for J; bases not matched to a gene: 0. The CDR3 has 14 amino acids. The germline gives CDR1 SGHKS, CDR2 YYEKEE (reference sequence). For the CDR3, the DNA is TGTGCCAGCAGCTTGCTAGCGGGGGGGGATACGCAGTATTTT. This gives the protein CASSLLAGGDTQYF.